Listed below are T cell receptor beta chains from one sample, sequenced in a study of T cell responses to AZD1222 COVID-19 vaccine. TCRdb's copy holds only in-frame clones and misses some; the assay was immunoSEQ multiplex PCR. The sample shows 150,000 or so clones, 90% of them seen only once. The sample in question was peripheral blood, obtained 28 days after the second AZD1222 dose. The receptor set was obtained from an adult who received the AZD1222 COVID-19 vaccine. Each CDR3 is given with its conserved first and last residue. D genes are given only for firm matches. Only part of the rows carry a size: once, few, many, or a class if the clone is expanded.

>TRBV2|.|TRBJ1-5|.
TGTGCCAGCAGTGAGAGTCTGCAGGGTAGCAATCAGCCCCAGCATTTT
CASSESLQGSNQPQHF
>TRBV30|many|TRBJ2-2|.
TGTGCCTGGAGAGGACAGCGACCGACCGTCACCGGGGAGCTGTTTTTT
CAWRGQRPTVTGELFF
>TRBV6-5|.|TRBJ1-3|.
TGTGCCAGCAGTCCGACAGCGGGAAACACCATATATTTT
CASSPTAGNTIYF
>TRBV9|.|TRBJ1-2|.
TGTGCCAGCAGCGGGGTCTCCGGCTATGGCTACACCTTC
CASSGVSGYGYTF
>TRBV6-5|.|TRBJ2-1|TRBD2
TGTGCCAGCACCCGGACCCTGGGACTAGCGGGAGAGCAGTTCTTC
CASTRTLGLAGEQFF
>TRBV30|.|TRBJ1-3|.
TGTGCCTGGAGTTACAGCTACTCTGGAAACACCATATATTTT
CAWSYSYSGNTIYF
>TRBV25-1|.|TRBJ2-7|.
TGTGCCAGCAGTGAACTAACCGGGACTTCCGATTACGAGCAGTACTTC
CASSELTGTSDYEQYF
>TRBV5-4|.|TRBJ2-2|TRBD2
TGTGCCAGCAGCCCCCCCCCTCTAGCGGGAGGGCCGGGCACCGGGGAGCTGTTTTTT
CASSPPPLAGGPGTGELFF
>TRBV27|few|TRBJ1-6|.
TGTGCCAGCAGGACCAGCTTGATGTCCTATAATTCACCCCTCCACTTT
CASRTSLMSYNSPLHF
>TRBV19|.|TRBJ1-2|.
TGTGCCAGTAGTAGAGGCATCTATGGCTACACCTTC
CASSRGIYGYTF
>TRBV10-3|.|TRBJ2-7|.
TGTGCCATCGGACCCGTGAGGAGGGAGCAGTACTTC
CAIGPVRREQYF
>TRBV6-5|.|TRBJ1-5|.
TGTGCCAGCAGAGGACCGGGACATGAGGTACAGCCCCAGCATTTT
CASRGPGHEVQPQHF
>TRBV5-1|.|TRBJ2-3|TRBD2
TGCGCCAGCAGCCGAGCGGGATGGGGGACAGATACGCAGTATTTT
CASSRAGWGTDTQYF
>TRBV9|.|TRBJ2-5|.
TGTGCCAGCCAGCAGGGACCCCAAGAGACCCAGTACTTC
CASQQGPQETQYF
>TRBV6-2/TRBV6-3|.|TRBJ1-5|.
TGTGCCAGCAGTTATGTACAGGGCAATCAGCCCCAGCATTTT
CASSYVQGNQPQHF